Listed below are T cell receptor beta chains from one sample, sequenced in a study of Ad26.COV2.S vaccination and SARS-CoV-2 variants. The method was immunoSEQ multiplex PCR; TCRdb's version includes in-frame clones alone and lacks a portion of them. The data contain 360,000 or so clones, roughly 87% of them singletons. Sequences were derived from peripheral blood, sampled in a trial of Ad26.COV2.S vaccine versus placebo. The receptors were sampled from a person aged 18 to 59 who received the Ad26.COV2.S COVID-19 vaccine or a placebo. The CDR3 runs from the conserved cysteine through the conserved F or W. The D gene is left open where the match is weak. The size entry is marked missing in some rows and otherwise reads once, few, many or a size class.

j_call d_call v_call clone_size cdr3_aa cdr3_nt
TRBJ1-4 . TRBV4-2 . CASSQDPTGQNEKLFF TGTGCCAGCAGCCAAGATCCAACAGGGCAAAATGAAAAACTGTTTTTT
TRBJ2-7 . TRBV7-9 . CATRPMWGPYEQYF TGTGCCACCCGCCCTATGTGGGGCCCCTACGAGCAGTACTTC
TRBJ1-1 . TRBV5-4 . CASSSGSDYTEAFF TGTGCCAGCAGCTCCGGGTCGGATTACACTGAAGCTTTCTTT
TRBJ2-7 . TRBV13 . CASSLMGEQYF TGTGCCAGCAGCTTAATGGGAGAGCAGTACTTC
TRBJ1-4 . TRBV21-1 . CASSTYEKLFF TGTGCCAGCAGTACTTATGAAAAACTGTTTTTT
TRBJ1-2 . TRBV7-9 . CASSWGRGGLNEGYTF TGTGCCAGCAGCTGGGGTAGGGGGGGCCTAAATGAGGGCTACACCTTC
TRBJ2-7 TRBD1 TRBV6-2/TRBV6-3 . CASSGTEIIRISYEQYF TGTGCCAGCAGTGGGACAGAAATTATCCGAATCTCCTACGAGCAGTACTTC
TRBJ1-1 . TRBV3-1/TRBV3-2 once CASSQGVRGSGAFF TGTGCCAGCAGCCAAGGTGTCAGGGGCTCAGGGGCTTTCTTT
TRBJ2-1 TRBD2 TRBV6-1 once CASSNSGGGNEQFF TGTGCCAGCAGTAATAGCGGGGGGGGCAATGAGCAGTTCTTC
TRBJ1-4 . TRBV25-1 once CASSEARATEDELFF TGTGCCAGCAGCGAGGCCCGGGCTACCGAGGACGAACTGTTTTTT
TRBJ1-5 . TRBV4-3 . CASSQVKGEGQPQHF TGCGCCAGCAGCCAAGTAAAGGGGGAAGGCCAGCCCCAGCATTTT
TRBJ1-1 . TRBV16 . CASSQSGRTEAFF TGTGCCAGCAGCCAATCCGGACGCACTGAAGCTTTCTTT
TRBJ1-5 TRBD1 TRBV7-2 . CASSFEQGSDQPQHF TGTGCCAGCAGCTTTGAACAGGGGAGTGATCAGCCCCAGCATTTT
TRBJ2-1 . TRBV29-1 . CSVEARGQGRNNEQFF TGCAGCGTTGAAGCCCGTGGGCAGGGGCGGAACAATGAGCAGTTCTTC
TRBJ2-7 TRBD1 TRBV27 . CASRTDRAIYEQYF TGTGCCAGCAGGACCGACAGGGCAATATACGAGCAGTACTTC
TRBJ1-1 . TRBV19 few CASSIGGTMNTEAFF TGTGCCAGTAGTATTGGGGGAACAATGAACACTGAAGCTTTCTTT
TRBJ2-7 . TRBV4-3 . CASSGAEQYF TGCGCCAGCAGCGGGGCCGAGCAGTACTTC
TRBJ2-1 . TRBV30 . CAWSDLRDASSYNEQFF TGTGCCTGGAGTGACCTCCGGGACGCAAGCTCCTACAATGAGCAGTTCTTC
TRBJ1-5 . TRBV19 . CASRPDFLGNQPQHF TGTGCCAGTAGACCCGATTTTTTAGGCAATCAGCCCCAGCATTTT
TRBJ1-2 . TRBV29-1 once CSVEDRQHSNYGYTF TGCAGCGTTGAAGATCGTCAACACTCTAACTATGGCTACACCTTC
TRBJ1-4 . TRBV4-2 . CASSARGQGPNEKLFF TGTGCCAGCAGCGCCCGAGGACAAGGGCCCAATGAAAAACTGTTTTTT
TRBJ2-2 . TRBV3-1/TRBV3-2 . CASSPLGQTSTGELFF TGTGCCAGCAGCCCTTTAGGACAGACTAGCACCGGGGAGCTGTTTTTT
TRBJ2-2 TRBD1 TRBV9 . CASSSGTGNTGELFF TGTGCCAGCAGCTCGGGGACAGGTAACACCGGGGAGCTGTTTTTT
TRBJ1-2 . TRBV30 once CAWSDSPGTYGYTF TGTGCCTGGAGTGATTCCCCAGGGACCTATGGCTACACCTTC
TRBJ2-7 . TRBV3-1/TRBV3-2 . CASSPDGRHEQYF TGTGCCAGCAGCCCAGATGGGAGGCACGAGCAGTACTTC
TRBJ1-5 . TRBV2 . CASSEEGYSQPQHF TGTGCCAGCAGTGAGGAGGGGTATAGTCAGCCCCAGCATTTT
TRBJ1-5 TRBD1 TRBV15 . CATSFTPAGGNQPQHF TGTGCCACCAGCTTTACACCTGCAGGGGGGAATCAGCCCCAGCATTTT
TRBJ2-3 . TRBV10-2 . CASSGLPSTDTQYF TGCGCCAGCAGTGGGCTGCCTAGCACAGATACGCAGTATTTT
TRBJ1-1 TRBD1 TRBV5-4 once CASSRGTENTEAFF TGTGCCAGCAGCCGCGGGACAGAGAACACTGAAGCTTTCTTT
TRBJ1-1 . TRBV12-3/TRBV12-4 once CASNPGTEAFF TGTGCCAGCAACCCGGGGACTGAAGCTTTCTTT
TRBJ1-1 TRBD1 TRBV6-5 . CASSYTTGGGFTEAFF TGTGCCAGCAGTTACACGACAGGGGGCGGTTTCACTGAAGCTTTCTTT
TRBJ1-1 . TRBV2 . CASRGLNTEAFF TGTGCCAGCAGAGGACTGAACACTGAAGCTTTCTTT
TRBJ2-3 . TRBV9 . CASSDTGLSSTDTQYF TGTGCCAGCAGCGACACAGGGCTAAGTAGCACAGATACGCAGTATTTT
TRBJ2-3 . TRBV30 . CAWTERAGSTDTQYF TGTGCCTGGACCGAGAGGGCGGGGAGCACAGATACGCAGTATTTT
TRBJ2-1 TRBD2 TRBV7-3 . CASSLAGLAGTGNEQFF TGTGCCAGCAGCTTAGCGGGACTAGCGGGGACCGGGAATGAGCAGTTCTTC
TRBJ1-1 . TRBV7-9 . CASSFRTPHWDTEAFF TGTGCCAGCAGCTTTCGGACCCCTCATTGGGACACTGAAGCTTTCTTT
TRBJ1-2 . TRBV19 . CASQSLYGYTF TGTGCCAGTCAATCCCTCTATGGCTACACCTTC
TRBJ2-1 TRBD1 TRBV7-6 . CASSAGQGRYNEQFF TGTGCCAGCAGCGCAGGACAGGGGAGGTACAATGAGCAGTTCTTC
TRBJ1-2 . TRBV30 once CAWRPRINYGYTF TGTGCCTGGAGACCGCGGATTAACTATGGCTACACCTTC
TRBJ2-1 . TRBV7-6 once CASSLRGRGPTYNEQFF TGTGCCAGCAGCTTACGAGGGCGGGGGCCGACCTACAATGAGCAGTTCTTC
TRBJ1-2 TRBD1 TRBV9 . CASSASTNTRDRYGYTF TGTGCCAGCAGCGCCTCGACCAATACCCGGGACAGGTATGGCTACACCTTC
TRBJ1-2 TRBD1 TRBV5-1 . CASSLAGQDYGYTF TGCGCCAGCAGCTTGGCTGGACAGGACTATGGCTACACCTTC
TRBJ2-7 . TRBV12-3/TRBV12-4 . CASSLGAGHEQYF TGTGCCAGCAGTTTAGGGGCCGGGCACGAGCAGTACTTC
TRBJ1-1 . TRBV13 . CASTFRSGAGNTEAFF TGTGCCAGCACCTTCCGATCGGGGGCCGGAAACACTGAAGCTTTCTTT
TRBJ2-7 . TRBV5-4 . CASSLTQGTYEQYF TGTGCCAGCAGCTTGACACAGGGTACCTACGAGCAGTACTTC
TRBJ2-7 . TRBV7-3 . CASSLGRDSYEQYF TGTGCCAGCAGCTTAGGCAGGGACTCCTACGAGCAGTACTTC
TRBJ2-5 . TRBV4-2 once CASSQVIQETQYF TGTGCCAGCAGCCAAGTCATCCAAGAGACCCAGTACTTC
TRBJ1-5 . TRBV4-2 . CASSQTDRSNQPQHF TGTGCCAGCAGCCAAACTGACAGGAGCAATCAGCCCCAGCATTTT
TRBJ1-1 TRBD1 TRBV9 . CASSETGWDTEAFF TGTGCCAGCAGCGAGACAGGGTGGGACACTGAAGCTTTCTTT
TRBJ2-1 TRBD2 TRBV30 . CAWSVSPMTSGGSSYNEQFF TGTGCCTGGAGTGTAAGTCCCATGACTAGCGGGGGGAGCTCCTACAATGAGCAGTTCTTC